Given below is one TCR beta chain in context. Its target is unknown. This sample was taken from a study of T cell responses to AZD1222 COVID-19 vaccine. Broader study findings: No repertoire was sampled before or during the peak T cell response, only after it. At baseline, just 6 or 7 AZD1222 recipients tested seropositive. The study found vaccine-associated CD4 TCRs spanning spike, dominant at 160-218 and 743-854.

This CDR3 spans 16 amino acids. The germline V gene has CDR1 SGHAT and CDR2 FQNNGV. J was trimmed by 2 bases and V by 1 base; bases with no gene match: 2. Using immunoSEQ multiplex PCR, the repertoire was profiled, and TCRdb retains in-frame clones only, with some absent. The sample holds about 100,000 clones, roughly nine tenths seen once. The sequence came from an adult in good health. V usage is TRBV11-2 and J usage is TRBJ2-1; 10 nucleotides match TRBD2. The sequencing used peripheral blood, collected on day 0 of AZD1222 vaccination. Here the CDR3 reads CASSLGGLAAYNEQFF. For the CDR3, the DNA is TGTGCCAGCAGCTTAGGAGGACTAGCGGCCTACAATGAGCAGTTCTTC. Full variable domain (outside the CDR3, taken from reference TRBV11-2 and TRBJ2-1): EAGVAQSPRYKIIEKRQSVAFWCNPISGHATLYWYQQILGQGPKLLIQFQNNGVVDDSQLPKDRFSAERLKGVDSTLKIQPAKLEDSAVYLCASSLGGLAAYNEQFFGPGTRLTVL.